These 12 T cell receptor beta chains were sequenced from one sample in a study of T cell repertoires in cytomegalovirus infection. Via MiXCR, TCRdb re-called the reads, giving one row per CDR3 protein. This table has 200,000 to 300,000 distinct CDR3 sequences, approximately 13% appearing once. Specimen: PBMCs. These receptor sequences come from a human donor in good health (CMV status not recorded). Some clones in this sample may be carry-over from other donors' samples.

The chain combines TRBV15 with TRBJ2-3, with 13 bases that match TRBD2. Germline values: CDR1 LNHNV, CDR2 YYDKDF (reference sequence). V lost 3 bases, J lost 2 bases, and 2 bases stayed unmatched. The CDR3 is 16 residues long. The CDR3 here is CATSRTSGRNTDTQYF. The CDR3 DNA sequence: TGTGCCACCAGCAGGACTAGCGGGAGGAACACAGATACGCAGTATTTT.

This clonotype was counted at least ten times. The rearrangement links TRBV7-2 to TRBJ2-1; no clear D gene. V dropped 5 bases and J dropped 1 base, with 3 bases sitting between them. CDR1 is SGHTA, CDR2 FQGNSA, per germline. The CDR3 spans 12 residues. The CDR3: CASSPSYNEQFF. The CDR3 DNA is TGTGCCAGCAGCCCTTCCTACAATGAGCAGTTCTTC. The full variable domain, its missing parts supplied by reference TRBV7-2 and TRBJ2-1, is GAGVSQSPSNKVTEKGKDVELRCDPISGHTALYWYRQSLGQGLEFLIYFQGNSAPDKSGLPSDRFSAERTGGSVSTLTIQRTQQEDSAVYLCASSPSYNEQFFGPGTRLTVL.

This clonotype was recorded at least ten times. The chain combines TRBV7-2 with TRBJ2-7; D possibly matches TRBD1 or TRBD2 (5 bases each). With 5 bases removed from V and 6 bases from J, the gap between germline ends came to 14 bases. Germline CDR1 is SGHTA and CDR2 is FQGNSA. The CDR3 consists of 13 residues. The CDR3 loop is CASSPGTVLEQYF. CDR3 DNA sequence: TGTGCCAGCAGCCCTGGGACGGTTCTCGAGCAGTACTTC.

In its sample, this clonotype was seen many times. The chain is built from TRBV7-9 and TRBJ2-1; 8 positions match TRBD2. CDR1 SEHNR and CDR2 FQNEAQ come from the germline V gene (reference sequence). The CDR3 extends over 18 amino acids. V shed 2 bases, J shed 8 bases, and the junction held 17 bases outside the gene matches. Here the CDR3 reads CASSLMRGVFIPPDEQFF. The CDR3 DNA reads TGTGCCAGCAGCTTAATGCGGGGGGTCTTCATCCCCCCAGATGAGCAGTTCTTC.

The V gene is TRBV20-1, the J gene TRBJ1-2; 8 positions agree with TRBD1. Trimming cost V 3 bases and J 2 bases; bases outside gene matches: 5. CDR1 DFQATT and CDR2 SNEGSKA come from the germline V gene (reference sequence). This CDR3 has 14 residues. The CDR3 nucleotides read TGCAGTGCTAGGGGACAGGCATCCAACTATGGCTACACCTTC. Its protein is CSARGQASNYGYTF.

This clonotype has just a few counts. The chain recombines TRBV11-2 with TRBJ1-1; D gene unclear. V was cut by 4 bases and J by 6 bases, with 18 bases left in between. Germline V gives CDR1 SGHAT, CDR2 FQNNGV. This CDR3 has 15 amino acids. The CDR3 bases are TGTGCCAGCAGCTCACGGACCGGACTGGTCGCTGAAGCTTTCTTT. Amino acid sequence: CASSSRTGLVAEAFF.

This chain joins TRBV10-3 and TRBJ2-7, with 8 positions matching TRBD1. Germline loops: CDR1 ENHRY, CDR2 SYGVKD. J gave up 1 base and V 5 bases, and 7 bases lay outside the gene matches. The CDR3 contains 15 residues. Here the CDR3 reads CAISWWGQESYEQYF. CDR3 DNA: TGTGCCATCAGTTGGTGGGGACAGGAGTCCTACGAGCAGTACTTC.

V is TRBV7-9 and J is TRBJ1-5, with D uncertain. V was clipped by 1 base and J by 8 bases, with 6 bases between them. The CDR3 spans 12 residues. CDR1 and CDR2 (germline): SEHNR, FQNEAQ (reference sequence). The CDR3 loop reads CASSLDEKPQHF. The CDR3 bases are TGTGCCAGCAGCTTAGATGAGAAGCCCCAGCATTTT.

This clonotype was counted a single time. This chain joins TRBV12-3 or TRBV12-4 and TRBJ2-3; D is unclear. The CDR3 sequence is 15 residues long. V lost 7 bases and J lost 5, with 19 bases in between. The CDR3 protein is CASTRLVLERDTQYF. DNA of the CDR3: TGTGCCAGCACCCGCCTGGTATTAGAAAGAGATACGCAGTATTTT.

About this clonotype itself: This CDR3 is missing its conserved last phenylalanine or tryptophan, likely due to a read error. The DNA is left out, because the CDR3 cannot be placed on it with certainty; the CDR3 is given as TCRdb lists it. The rearrangement uses TRBV7-2 and TRBJ1-3; no DNA check was done on the table's D call, TRBD1. The CDR3 is 13 residues long, counting both termini. The germline CDR1 and CDR2 sequences are SGHTA and FQGNSA. CDR3 protein: CASRPGQPAPIYL.

The rearrangement joins TRBV5-6 to TRBJ2-1; tentative D call: TRBD2 (6 bases). Germline CDR1 is SGHDT and CDR2 is YYEEEE. The CDR3 totals 15 residues. Trimming cost V 2 bases and J 7 bases, with 16 bases left between them. The CDR3 DNA reads as TGTGCCAGCAGCTTTGCGGGGCTGGAGGGGAATGAGCAGTTCTTC. This sequence encodes CASSFAGLEGNEQFF.

At least ten counts were recorded for this clonotype. The chain employs TRBV20-1 and TRBJ1-2; perhaps TRBD1 as D (5 bases). The CDR3 loop spans 12 amino acids. Trimming took off 2 bases at V and 4 bases at J, with 8 bases between the two ends. Germline assignment: CDR1 DFQATT and CDR2 SNEGSKA (reference sequence). This chain's CDR3 is CSARPDSYGYTF. The CDR3 DNA follows: TGCAGTGCTAGACCCGACAGCTATGGCTACACCTTC.